This T cell receptor beta chain was retrieved from a study of CD8 T cells in ankylosing spondylitis. General study results and limits: Disease-linked clones bore a CD8+ phenotype and were relatively rare in peripheral blood. Seemingly distinctive of ankylosing spondylitis blood was a TCR beta motif formed by eight highly homologous variants. There was reportedly significant enrichment of clones that were disease-linked in matched ankylosing spondylitis synovial fluid.

Making use of molecular barcodes, quantitative 5'-RACE generated TCR beta libraries. TCRdb reprocessed the 5' RACE reads with MiXCR, giving one entry per CDR3 protein. Here the sample spans hundreds of thousands of distinct CDR3 sequences, roughly 20% being singletons. This clonotype was observed a handful of times. Its antigen is currently unknown. Germline loops: CDR1 SGHRS, CDR2 YFSETQ. The CDR3 spans 15 residues. V lost 0 bases to trimming and J lost 4 bases, with 11 bases between them. The sequenced sample was blood, either unsorted or a sorted T cell fraction (not recorded which). This sequence originates from a male donor with ankylosing spondylitis or in good health (not recorded which). This chain connects TRBV5-1 to TRBJ2-1; maybe TRBD2 (6 bases). In DNA form, the CDR3 reads TGCGCCAGCAGCTTGGGGGACTTACGGTACAATGAGCAGTTCTTC. It yields the protein CASSLGDLRYNEQFF.